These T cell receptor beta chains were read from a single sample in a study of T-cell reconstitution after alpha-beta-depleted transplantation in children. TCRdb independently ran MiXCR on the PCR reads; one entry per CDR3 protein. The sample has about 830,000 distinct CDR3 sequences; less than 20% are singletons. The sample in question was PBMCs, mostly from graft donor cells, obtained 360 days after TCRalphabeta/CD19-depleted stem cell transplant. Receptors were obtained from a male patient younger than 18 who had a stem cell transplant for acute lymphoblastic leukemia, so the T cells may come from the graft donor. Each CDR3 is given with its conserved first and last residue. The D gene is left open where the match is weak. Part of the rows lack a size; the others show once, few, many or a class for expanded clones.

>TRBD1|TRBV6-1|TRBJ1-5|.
CASSAGQRDQPQHF
TGTGCCAGCAGTGCGGGACAGCGGGATCAGCCCCAGCATTTT
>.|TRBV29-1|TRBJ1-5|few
CSVAGTGLGQPQHF
TGCAGCGTTGCGGGCACAGGGCTGGGGCAGCCCCAGCATTTT
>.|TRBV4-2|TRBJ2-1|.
CASSHSLYNEQFF
TGTGCCAGCAGCCATTCGCTCTACAATGAGCAGTTCTTC
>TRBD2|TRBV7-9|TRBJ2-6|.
CAILLAGGSGANVLTF
TGTGCCATCTTACTAGCGGGAGGTTCTGGGGCCAACGTCCTGACTTTC
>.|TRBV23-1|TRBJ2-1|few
CASSHHLSEGTSYNEQFF
TGCGCCAGCAGTCACCATCTATCGGAGGGGACCTCCTACAATGAGCAGTTCTTC
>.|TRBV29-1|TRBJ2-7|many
CSVDFHPWTYEQYF
TGCAGCGTTGATTTCCACCCATGGACCTACGAGCAGTACTTC
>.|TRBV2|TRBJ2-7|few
CASSDTSKALLEQYF
TGTGCCAGCAGTGATACTAGCAAAGCACTCCTCGAGCAGTACTTC
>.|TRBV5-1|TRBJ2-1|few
CASSFNRVDFSYNEQFF
TGCGCCAGCAGCTTCAACAGGGTAGATTTCAGTTACAATGAGCAGTTCTTC
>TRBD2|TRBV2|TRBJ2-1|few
CATGLAATYNEQFF
TGTGCCACTGGACTAGCGGCGACCTACAATGAGCAGTTCTTC
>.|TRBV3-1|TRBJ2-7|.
CASSQAGLSYEQYF
TGTGCCAGCAGCCAGGCGGGACTGTCCTACGAGCAGTACTTC
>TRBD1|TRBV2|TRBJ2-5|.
CARDRGLGQETQYF
TGTGCCAGGGACAGGGGCCTCGGACAAGAGACCCAGTACTTC
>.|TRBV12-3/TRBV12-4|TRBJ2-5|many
CASSNEGFRETQYF
TGTGCCAGCAGCAACGAAGGGTTTCGCGAGACCCAGTACTTC
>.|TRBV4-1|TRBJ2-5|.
CASRSQGKETQYF
TGCGCCAGCAGGTCACAGGGTAAGGAGACCCAGTACTTC
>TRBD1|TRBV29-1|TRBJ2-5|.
CSVRQGAWETQYF
TGCAGCGTTAGACAGGGGGCTTGGGAGACCCAGTACTTC
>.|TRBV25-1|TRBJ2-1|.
CASRVGENNEQFF
TGTGCCAGCAGGGTAGGGGAAAACAATGAGCAGTTCTTC
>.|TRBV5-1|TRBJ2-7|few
CASSLTTFGEQYF
TGCGCCAGCAGCTTAACTACCTTTGGGGAGCAGTACTTC
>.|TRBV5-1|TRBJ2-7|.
CASSLTVSPEEQYF
TGCGCCAGCAGCTTGACAGTATCCCCAGAAGAGCAGTACTTC
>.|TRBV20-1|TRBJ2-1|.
CSARDLRVSYNEQFF
TGCAGTGCTAGAGATCTACGCGTATCCTACAATGAGCAGTTCTTC
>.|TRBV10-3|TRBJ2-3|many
CAIGDRGALSGDTQYF
TGTGCCATCGGCGATAGAGGGGCCCTCTCTGGAGATACGCAGTATTTT
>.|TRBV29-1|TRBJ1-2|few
CSALLGGYTF
TGCAGCGCCCTGCTAGGGGGCTACACCTTC
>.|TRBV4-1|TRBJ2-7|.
CASSQGRREEQYF
TGCGCCAGCAGCCAAGGGAGACGTGAGGAGCAGTACTTC
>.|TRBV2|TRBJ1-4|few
CASSVRGINEKLFF
TGTGCCAGCAGTGTCCGGGGGATCAATGAAAAACTGTTTTTT
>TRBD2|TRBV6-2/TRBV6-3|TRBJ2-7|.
CASSSRRELGYF
TGTGCCAGCAGTTCTCGGCGGGAGTTAGGGTACTTC
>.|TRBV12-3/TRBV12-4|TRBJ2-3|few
CASVEEDSDTQYF
TGTGCCAGCGTGGAAGAAGATTCAGATACGCAGTATTTT
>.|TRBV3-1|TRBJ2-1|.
CASSPQGVEQFF
TGTGCCAGCAGCCCCCAAGGGGTTGAGCAGTTCTTC
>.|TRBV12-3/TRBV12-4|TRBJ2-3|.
CASSPPRRVSTDTQYF
TGTGCCAGCAGTCCCCCCCGGCGGGTTAGCACAGATACGCAGTATTTT
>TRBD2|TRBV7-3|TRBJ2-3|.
CASSLVAGGPGTDTQYF
TGTGCCAGCAGCTTAGTGGCGGGAGGGCCGGGCACAGATACGCAGTATTTT
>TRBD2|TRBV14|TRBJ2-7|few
CASSRHRSSGTPYEQYF
TGTGCCAGCAGCCGACACAGGTCTAGCGGGACTCCCTACGAGCAGTACTTC
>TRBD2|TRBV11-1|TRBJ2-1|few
CASSTLAGSSPSYNEQFF
TGTGCCAGCAGTACTCTAGCGGGAAGTTCTCCCTCCTACAATGAGCAGTTCTTC
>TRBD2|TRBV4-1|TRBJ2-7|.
CASSQVAGAGEQYF
TGCGCCAGCAGCCAAGTAGCGGGAGCCGGCGAGCAGTACTTC